Listed here is a single TCR beta chain. Its matching antigen is unknown. The data stem from a study of T cell responses to AZD1222 COVID-19 vaccine. Study-level results: Every sample of the repertoires postdated the peak T cell response. AZD1222 recipients seropositive at baseline numbered only 6 or 7.

TCRdb's table, derived via immunoSEQ multiplex PCR, lists solely in-frame clones and lacks some. Seen here are around 160,000 clones, around 94% observed once, and the top ten hold 0.6% to 0.7%. The TCR was taken from an adult in good health. Sequenced here: peripheral blood, sampled on day 0 of AZD1222 vaccination.

CDR3 nucleotide sequence: TGTGCCTGGACAGGGGGCTATGAAAAACTGTTTTTT. This gives the protein CAWTGGYEKLFF. The chain is built from TRBV30 and TRBJ1-4, with 8 bases that match TRBD1. The junction had 1 base not matched to a gene; V was cut back by 4 bases and J by 6 bases. Germline CDR1 GTSNPN, CDR2 SVGIG (reference sequence). The CDR3 loop spans 12 amino acids.